These T cell receptor beta chains were read from a single sample in a study of CD8 T cells in ankylosing spondylitis. One entry per CDR3 protein, called by TCRdb with MiXCR from the 5' RACE reads. The sample lists a few hundred thousand distinct CDR3 sequences, approximately 12% occurring once. The specimen was blood, either unsorted or a sorted T cell fraction (not recorded which). Receptors were obtained from a male donor with ankylosing spondylitis. Each CDR3 is given with its conserved first and last residue. The D gene is left open where the match is weak. Some rows mark clone size as missing; the rest say once, few, many or name a class of expanded clone.

>NA|TRBV5-1|NA|TRBJ2-6
CASSLNPAVNSGANVLTF
TGCGCCAGCAGCTTAAATCCGGCGGTAAACTCTGGGGCCAACGTCCTGACTTTC
>few|TRBV11-3|TRBD2|TRBJ2-1
CASLGGRRQFF
TGTGCCAGTCTGGGGGGGAGGCGGCAGTTCTTC
>few|TRBV27|TRBD2|TRBJ2-3
CASRRGLAGGLSTDTQYF
TGTGCCAGCAGGCGAGGACTAGCGGGGGGGCTAAGCACAGATACGCAGTATTTT
>few|TRBV3-1|NA|TRBJ2-3
CASSQEMGRGRPGGDTQYF
TGTGCCAGCAGCCAAGAGATGGGTCGGGGGAGACCAGGAGGAGATACGCAGTATTTT
>many|TRBV20-1|NA|TRBJ1-1
CSARDARQDNTEAFF
TGCAGTGCTAGAGATGCCAGACAGGATAACACTGAAGCTTTCTTT
>few|TRBV12-3/TRBV12-4|NA|TRBJ1-6
CASRTGANSPLHF
TGTGCCAGCAGAACGGGGGCAAATTCACCCCTCCACTTT
>few|TRBV29-1|TRBD1|TRBJ2-5
CSVDWQGARETQYF
TGCAGCGTTGATTGGCAGGGGGCCCGGGAGACCCAGTACTTC
>few|TRBV20-1|NA|TRBJ2-1
CSAGETRIHEQFF
TGCAGTGCCGGGGAGACTAGGATACATGAGCAGTTCTTC
>few|TRBV12-3/TRBV12-4|TRBD2|TRBJ2-1
CASSFVASGRGNEQFF
TGTGCCAGCAGTTTCGTCGCTAGCGGTCGGGGGAATGAGCAGTTCTTC
>many|TRBV5-1|NA|TRBJ1-1
CASSLSPGDQAFF
TGCGCCAGCAGCTTGTCGCCGGGGGACCAAGCTTTCTTT
>few|TRBV15|NA|TRBJ2-3
CATSRGGQSPDTQYF
TGTGCCACCAGCAGGGGGGGGCAGTCGCCAGATACGCAGTATTTT
>NA|TRBV5-6|TRBD2|TRBJ2-7
CASRQGLVVPYEQYF
TGTGCCAGCAGACAGGGACTAGTCGTCCCCTACGAGCAGTACTTC
>many|TRBV7-9|NA|TRBJ2-7
CASSLSTDSYEQYF
TGTGCCAGCAGCTTGTCGACGGACTCCTACGAGCAGTACTTC
>many|TRBV6-6|NA|TRBJ2-2
CASSSTDAGELFF
TGTGCCAGCAGTTCCACGGACGCCGGGGAGCTGTTTTTT
>NA|TRBV5-1|NA|TRBJ2-7
CASSLIRRGAGYEQYF
TGCGCCAGCAGCTTGATCAGAAGAGGGGCGGGATACGAGCAGTACTTC
>NA|TRBV2|TRBD2|TRBJ2-1
CASSFGTSGGQFF
TGTGCCAGCAGCTTTGGGACTAGCGGAGGGCAGTTCTTC
>few|TRBV15|TRBD1|TRBJ2-5
CATSPGGGQYQETQYF
TGTGCCACCAGTCCGGGTGGGGGACAGTACCAAGAGACCCAGTACTTC
>few|TRBV29-1|TRBD2|TRBJ2-1
CSVGTSGDNEQFF
TGCAGCGTTGGGACTAGCGGGGACAATGAGCAGTTCTTC
>few|TRBV5-1|NA|TRBJ1-3
CASSLGSSSGNTIYF
TGCGCCAGCAGCTTGGGCAGTAGCTCTGGAAACACCATATATTTT
>NA|TRBV5-1|TRBD2|TRBJ2-3
CASSPGRATDTQYF
TGCGCCAGCAGCCCCGGGAGGGCCACAGATACGCAGTATTTT
>few|TRBV6-5|TRBD1|TRBJ1-2
CASSYLGQGAHYGYTF
TGTGCCAGCAGTTACCTGGGACAGGGGGCGCATTATGGCTACACCTTC
>NA|TRBV5-5|TRBD2|TRBJ2-5
CASSLGPAGEEETQYF
TGTGCCAGCAGCTTGGGGCCGGCGGGGGAGGAAGAGACCCAGTACTTC
>few|TRBV4-2|TRBD1|TRBJ1-2
CASSQGPGGQGYGYTF
TGTGCCAGCAGCCAAGGTCCCGGAGGACAGGGGTATGGCTACACCTTC
>NA|TRBV18|TRBD1|TRBJ2-1
CASSQGQGASYNEQFF
TGTGCCAGCTCACAGGGACAGGGGGCGTCCTACAATGAGCAGTTCTTC
>NA|TRBV14|TRBD1|TRBJ1-1
CASSQDPRGTGHNTEAFF
TGTGCCAGCAGCCAAGACCCCCGAGGGACAGGGCACAACACTGAAGCTTTCTTT
>few|TRBV29-1|NA|TRBJ1-4
CSASRGGNEKLFF
TGCAGCGCCTCGAGAGGGGGGAATGAAAAACTGTTTTTT
>NA|TRBV3-1|NA|TRBJ2-3
CASSQDRITDTQYF
TGTGCCAGCAGCCAGGACAGAATCACAGATACGCAGTATTTT
>many|TRBV9|NA|TRBJ2-6
CASSDLSGANVLTF
TGTGCCAGCAGCGACCTCTCTGGGGCCAACGTCCTGACTTTC
>many|TRBV12-3/TRBV12-4|NA|TRBJ2-1
CASSFGPGEQFF
TGTGCCAGCAGTTTCGGTCCCGGTGAGCAGTTCTTC
>many|TRBV5-1|TRBD2|TRBJ2-1
CASSLVAGKHNEQFF
TGCGCCAGCAGCTTGGTAGCGGGAAAGCACAATGAGCAGTTCTTC
>few|TRBV11-2|NA|TRBJ2-5
CASTFGETQYF
TGTGCCAGCACCTTTGGGGAGACCCAGTACTTC
>few|TRBV13|TRBD2|TRBJ2-7
CASSRGLAGGRSYEQYF
TGTGCCAGCAGTCGAGGGCTAGCGGGAGGTCGGTCCTACGAGCAGTACTTC
>NA|TRBV4-2|TRBD1|TRBJ1-1
CASSPGQGGETEAFF
TGTGCCAGCAGCCCAGGACAGGGAGGGGAAACTGAAGCTTTCTTT
>many|TRBV12-3/TRBV12-4|TRBD1|TRBJ1-1
CASSGRGGYTEAFF
TGTGCCAGCAGTGGCAGGGGGGGGTACACTGAAGCTTTCTTT
>NA|TRBV20-1|NA|TRBJ1-2
CSARGFILWGYGYTF
TGCAGTGCTAGAGGTTTTATACTATGGGGCTATGGCTACACCTTC
>NA|TRBV7-2|NA|TRBJ1-3
CASSFRLGLGNTIYF
TGTGCCAGCAGCTTTCGCCTGGGGCTAGGAAACACCATATATTTT
>NA|TRBV5-1|NA|TRBJ2-5
CASSTAVKQGQETQYF
TGCGCCAGCAGCACCGCTGTGAAACAGGGACAAGAGACCCAGTACTTC
>few|TRBV5-1|NA|TRBJ2-7
CASSLDGSSVYEQYF
TGCGCCAGCAGCTTGGACGGGAGTAGCGTCTACGAGCAGTACTTC
>NA|TRBV12-3/TRBV12-4|NA|TRBJ2-3
CASSFSGAGVSDTQYF
TGTGCCAGCAGTTTCTCCGGGGCAGGGGTTTCAGATACGCAGTATTTT
>NA|TRBV3-1|NA|TRBJ1-1
CASSLTREGNTEAFF
TGTGCCAGCAGCCTTACAAGGGAGGGGAACACTGAAGCTTTCTTT
>NA|TRBV20-1|NA|TRBJ2-3
CSARVYGSTDTQYF
TGCAGTGCTAGGGTTTACGGGAGCACAGATACGCAGTATTTT
>few|TRBV20-1|TRBD2|TRBJ2-1
CSALTSGSVEQFF
TGCAGTGCTCTGACTAGCGGGAGCGTTGAGCAGTTCTTC
>few|TRBV19|NA|TRBJ1-5
CASGPQASNQPQHF
TGTGCCAGTGGTCCCCAGGCTAGCAATCAGCCCCAGCATTTT
>many|TRBV11-2|NA|TRBJ1-1
CASSLDPGAEAFF
TGTGCCAGCAGCTTAGATCCAGGAGCTGAAGCTTTCTTT
>few|TRBV28|NA|TRBJ2-7
CASQTEDEQYF
TGTGCCAGTCAGACCGAGGACGAGCAGTACTTC
>few|TRBV6-6|TRBD1|TRBJ1-2
CASSSGGVDGYTF
TGTGCCAGCAGTTCAGGGGGCGTGGATGGCTACACCTTC
>few|TRBV28|TRBD1|TRBJ2-1
CASERQGAYNEQFF
TGTGCCAGCGAAAGACAGGGGGCCTACAATGAGCAGTTCTTC
>many|TRBV5-1|TRBD2|TRBJ2-1
CASSLGLAGDFEQFF
TGCGCCAGCAGCTTGGGACTAGCGGGAGATTTTGAGCAGTTCTTC
>NA|TRBV3-1|TRBD2|TRBJ2-3
CASSPLAGGLTDTQYF
TGTGCCAGCAGCCCCCTAGCGGGAGGGTTGACAGATACGCAGTATTTT
>many|TRBV12-3/TRBV12-4|NA|TRBJ2-4
CATATENIQYF
TGTGCCACTGCGACAGAAAACATTCAGTACTTC
>NA|TRBV7-9|TRBD2|TRBJ2-1
CASRLAGVTGNEQFF
TGTGCCAGCCGCTTAGCGGGAGTAACAGGCAATGAGCAGTTCTTC
>NA|TRBV30|NA|TRBJ2-5
CAWGRAIQETQYF
TGTGCCTGGGGTAGGGCCATCCAAGAGACCCAGTACTTC
>NA|TRBV27|NA|TRBJ1-3
CASSSLGRGDTIYF
TGTGCCAGCAGTAGCCTGGGGAGAGGAGACACCATATATTTT
>NA|TRBV10-2|NA|TRBJ1-1
CASSGHPDTEAFF
TGCGCCAGCAGTGGACACCCGGACACTGAAGCTTTCTTT
>few|TRBV20-1|NA|TRBJ1-2
CSASTMSNYGYTF
TGCAGTGCCAGTACGATGTCTAACTATGGCTACACCTTC
>NA|TRBV3-1|TRBD2|TRBJ2-2
CASSEELAGAGTGELFF
TGTGCCAGCAGCGAAGAACTAGCGGGAGCAGGAACCGGGGAGCTGTTTTTT
>NA|TRBV7-9|TRBD1|TRBJ1-6
CASSQMPGTGYNSPLHF
TGTGCCAGCAGCCAAATGCCCGGGACAGGCTATAATTCACCCCTCCACTTT
>few|TRBV27|TRBD2|TRBJ2-2
CASSLGGREAGELFF
TGTGCCAGCAGTTTGGGCGGGAGGGAAGCCGGGGAGCTGTTTTTT
>many|TRBV3-1|NA|TRBJ2-5
CASSLPSGTRNQYF
TGTGCCAGCAGCCTACCCTCCGGGACACGGAATCAGTACTTC